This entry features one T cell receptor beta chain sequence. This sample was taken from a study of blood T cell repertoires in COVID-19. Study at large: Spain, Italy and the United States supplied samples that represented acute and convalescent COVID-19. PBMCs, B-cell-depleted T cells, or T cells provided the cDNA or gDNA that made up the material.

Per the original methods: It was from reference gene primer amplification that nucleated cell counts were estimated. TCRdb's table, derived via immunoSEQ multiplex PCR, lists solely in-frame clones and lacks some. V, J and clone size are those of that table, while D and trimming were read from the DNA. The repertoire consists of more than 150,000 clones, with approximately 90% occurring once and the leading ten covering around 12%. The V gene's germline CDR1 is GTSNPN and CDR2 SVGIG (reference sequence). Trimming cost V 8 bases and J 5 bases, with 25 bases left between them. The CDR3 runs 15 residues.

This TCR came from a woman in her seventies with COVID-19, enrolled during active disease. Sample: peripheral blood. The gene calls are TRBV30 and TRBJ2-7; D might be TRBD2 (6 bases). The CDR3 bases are TGTGCCGGGACCCGAGGAGGGAGAAAAGGGGACGAGCAGTACTTC. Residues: CAGTRGGRKGDEQYF.